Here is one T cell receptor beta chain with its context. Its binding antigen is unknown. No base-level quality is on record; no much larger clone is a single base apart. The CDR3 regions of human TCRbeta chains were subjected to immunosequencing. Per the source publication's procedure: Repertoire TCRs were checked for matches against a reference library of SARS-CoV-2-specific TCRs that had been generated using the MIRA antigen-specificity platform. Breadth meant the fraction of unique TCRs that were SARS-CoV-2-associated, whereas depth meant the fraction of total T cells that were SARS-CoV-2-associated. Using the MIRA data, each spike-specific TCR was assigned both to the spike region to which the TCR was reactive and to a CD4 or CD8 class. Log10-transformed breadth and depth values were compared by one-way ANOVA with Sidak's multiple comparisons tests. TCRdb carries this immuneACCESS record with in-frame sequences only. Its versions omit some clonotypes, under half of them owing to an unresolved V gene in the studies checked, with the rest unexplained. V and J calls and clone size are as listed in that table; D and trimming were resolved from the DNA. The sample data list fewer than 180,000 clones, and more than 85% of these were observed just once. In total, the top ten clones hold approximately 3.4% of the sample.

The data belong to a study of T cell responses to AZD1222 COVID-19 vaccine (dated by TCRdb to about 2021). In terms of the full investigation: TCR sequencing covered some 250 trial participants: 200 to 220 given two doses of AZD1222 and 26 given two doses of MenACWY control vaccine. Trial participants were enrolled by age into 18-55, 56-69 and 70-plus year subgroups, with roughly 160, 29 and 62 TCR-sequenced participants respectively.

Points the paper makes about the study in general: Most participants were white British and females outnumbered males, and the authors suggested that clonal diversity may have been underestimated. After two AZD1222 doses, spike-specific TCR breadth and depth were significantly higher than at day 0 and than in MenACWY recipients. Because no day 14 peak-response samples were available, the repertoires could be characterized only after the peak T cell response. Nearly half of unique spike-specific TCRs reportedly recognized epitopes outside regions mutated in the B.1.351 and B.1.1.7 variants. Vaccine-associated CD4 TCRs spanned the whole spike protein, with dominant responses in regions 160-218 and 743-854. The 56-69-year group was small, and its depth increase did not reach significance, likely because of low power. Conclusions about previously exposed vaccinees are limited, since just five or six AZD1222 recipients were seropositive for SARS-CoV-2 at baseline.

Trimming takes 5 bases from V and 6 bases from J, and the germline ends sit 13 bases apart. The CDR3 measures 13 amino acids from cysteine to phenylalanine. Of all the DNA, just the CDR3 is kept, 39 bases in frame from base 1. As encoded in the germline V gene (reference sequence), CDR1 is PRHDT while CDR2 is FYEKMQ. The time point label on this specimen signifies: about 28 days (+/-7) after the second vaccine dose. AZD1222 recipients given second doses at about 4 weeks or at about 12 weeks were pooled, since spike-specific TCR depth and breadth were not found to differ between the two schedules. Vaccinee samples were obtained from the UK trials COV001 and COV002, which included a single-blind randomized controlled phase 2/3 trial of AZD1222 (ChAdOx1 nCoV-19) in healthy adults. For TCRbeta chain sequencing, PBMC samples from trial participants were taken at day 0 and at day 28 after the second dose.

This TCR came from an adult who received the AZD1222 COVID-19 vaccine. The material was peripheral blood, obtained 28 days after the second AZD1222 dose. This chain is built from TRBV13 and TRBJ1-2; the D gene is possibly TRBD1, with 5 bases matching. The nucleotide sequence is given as TGTGCCAGCAGCCGGGGGAAGGCGAATGGCTACACCTTC. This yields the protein CASSRGKANGYTF. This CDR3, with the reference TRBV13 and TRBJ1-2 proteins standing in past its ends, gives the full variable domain AAGVIQSPRHLIKEKRETATLKCYPIPRHDTVYWYQQGPGQDPQFLISFYEKMQSDKGSIPDRFSAQQFSDYHSELNMSSLELGDSALYFCASSRGKANGYTFGSGTRLTVV.